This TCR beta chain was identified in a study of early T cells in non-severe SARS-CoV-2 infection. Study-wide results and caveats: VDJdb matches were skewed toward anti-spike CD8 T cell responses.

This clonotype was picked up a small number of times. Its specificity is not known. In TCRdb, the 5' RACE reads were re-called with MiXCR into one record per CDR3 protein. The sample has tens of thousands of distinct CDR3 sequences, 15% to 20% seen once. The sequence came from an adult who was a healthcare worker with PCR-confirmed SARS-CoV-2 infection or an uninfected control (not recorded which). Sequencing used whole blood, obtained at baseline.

The CDR3 coding sequence is TGTGCCAGCAGTTTATTCTCTGACACGCAGTATTTT. It translates to CASSLFSDTQYF. The chain recombines TRBV12-3 or TRBV12-4 with TRBJ2-3; D not resolved. Trimming left V 2 bases short and J 9 bases short, with 9 bases between. CDR3 size: 12 residues.